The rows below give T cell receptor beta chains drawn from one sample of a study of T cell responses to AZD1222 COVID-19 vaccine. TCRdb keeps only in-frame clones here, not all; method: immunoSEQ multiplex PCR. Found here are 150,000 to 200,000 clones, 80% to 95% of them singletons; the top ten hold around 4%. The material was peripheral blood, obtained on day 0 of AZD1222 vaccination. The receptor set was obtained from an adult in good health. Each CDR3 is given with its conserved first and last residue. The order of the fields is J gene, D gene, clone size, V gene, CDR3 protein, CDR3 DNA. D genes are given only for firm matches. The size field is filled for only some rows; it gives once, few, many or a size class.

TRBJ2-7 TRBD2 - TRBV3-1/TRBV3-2 CASSQDRGERHEQYF TGTGCCAGCAGCCAAGATCGGGGGGAGAGGCACGAGCAGTACTTC
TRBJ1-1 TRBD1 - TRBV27 CASSQTGMNTEAFF TGTGCCAGCAGTCAGACAGGGATGAACACTGAAGCTTTCTTT
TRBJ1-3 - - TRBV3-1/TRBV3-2 CASSQTGTGNTIYF TGTGCCAGCAGCCAAACGGGGACTGGAAACACCATATATTTT
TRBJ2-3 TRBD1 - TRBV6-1 CASSEWDRGLDTQYF TGTGCCAGCAGTGAGTGGGACAGGGGGCTGGATACGCAGTATTTT
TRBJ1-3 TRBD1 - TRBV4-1 CASSPGQFFSGNTIYF TGCGCCAGCAGTCCGGGACAGTTTTTCTCTGGAAACACCATATATTTT
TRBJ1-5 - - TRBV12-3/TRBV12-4 CASSLQPDQPQHF TGTGCCAGCAGTTTACAGCCGGATCAGCCCCAGCATTTT
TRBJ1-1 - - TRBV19 CASSKLTRANTEAFF TGTGCCAGTAGTAAGCTAACCAGAGCGAACACTGAAGCTTTCTTT
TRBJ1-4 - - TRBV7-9 CASNSFLTNEKLFF TGTGCCAGCAACAGCTTTTTGACTAATGAAAAACTGTTTTTT
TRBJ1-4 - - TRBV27 CASSSVLTNEKLFF TGTGCCAGCAGTTCTGTGTTAACTAATGAAAAACTGTTTTTT
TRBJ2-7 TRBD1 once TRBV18 CASQGQGALNHNYEQYF TGTGCCAGTCAAGGACAGGGGGCTCTAAACCATAACTACGAGCAGTACTTC
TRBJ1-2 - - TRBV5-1 CASSLATGSPTYYGYTF TGCGCCAGCAGCTTGGCGACAGGTAGCCCTACTTACTATGGCTACACCTTC
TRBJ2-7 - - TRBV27 CASSLGGTSYEQYF TGTGCCAGCAGCCTAGGGGGAACCTCCTACGAGCAGTACTTC
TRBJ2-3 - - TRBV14 CASSLGLSDTQYF TGTGCCAGCAGCCTTGGACTGTCAGATACGCAGTATTTT
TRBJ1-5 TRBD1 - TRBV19 CASTGGRTYSNQPQHF TGTGCCAGTACAGGGGGCCGAACATATAGCAATCAGCCCCAGCATTTT
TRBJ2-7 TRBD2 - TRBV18 CASSPPGLAPYEQYF TGTGCCAGCTCACCACCGGGACTAGCCCCCTACGAGCAGTACTTC
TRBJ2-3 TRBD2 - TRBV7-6 CASSKGVTGGTQYF TGTGCCAGCAGCAAGGGTGTAACGGGGGGTACGCAGTATTTT
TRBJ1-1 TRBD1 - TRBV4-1 CASSQTGQADTEAFF TGCGCCAGCAGCCAAACCGGACAGGCAGACACTGAAGCTTTCTTT
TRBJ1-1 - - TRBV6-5 CASTLGGGLNTEAFF TGTGCCAGCACTCTCGGGGGGGGGCTCAACACTGAAGCTTTCTTT
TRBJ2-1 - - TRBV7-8 CASSLSGIGRTSYNEQFF TGTGCCAGCAGCTTATCAGGCATAGGGAGGACAAGCTACAATGAGCAGTTCTTC
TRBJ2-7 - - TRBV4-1 CASSQGGIGREQYF TGCGCCAGCAGCCAAGGAGGGATCGGGCGGGAGCAGTACTTC
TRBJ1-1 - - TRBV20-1 CSTTEAFF TGCAGTACAACCGAAGCTTTCTTT
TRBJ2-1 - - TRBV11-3 CASSLAGPYEQFF TGTGCCAGCAGCTTAGCGGGACCTTATGAGCAGTTCTTC
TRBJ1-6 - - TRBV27 CASSLYRDSPLHF TGTGCCAGCAGTTTATACAGGGATTCACCCCTCCACTTT
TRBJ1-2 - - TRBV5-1 CASGEGEASYGYTF TGCGCCAGCGGGGAAGGAGAGGCTTCCTATGGCTACACCTTC
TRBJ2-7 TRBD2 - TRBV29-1 CSAALGLAGYEQYF TGCAGCGCCGCTCTTGGACTAGCGGGATACGAGCAGTACTTC
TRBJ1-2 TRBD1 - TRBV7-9 CASSSDLATGGAGYGYTF TGTGCCAGCAGCTCGGATCTAGCTACAGGGGGCGCTGGCTATGGCTACACCTTC
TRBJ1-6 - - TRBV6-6 CASSLKKDSPLHF TGTGCCAGCAGTCTCAAAAAGGATTCACCCCTCCACTTT
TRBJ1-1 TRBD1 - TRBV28 CASSFGTGPEAFF TGTGCCAGCAGTTTCGGGACAGGCCCTGAAGCTTTCTTT
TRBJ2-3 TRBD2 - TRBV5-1 CASSFGGDSDTQYF TGCGCCAGCAGCTTTGGGGGGGATTCAGATACGCAGTATTTT
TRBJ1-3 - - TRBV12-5 CASGLVLLFVAESRGNTIYF TGTGCTAGTGGTTTGGTCCTCTTATTCGTAGCGGAGTCAAGAGGAAACACCATATATTTT
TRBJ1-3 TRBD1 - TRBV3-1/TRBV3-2 CASSQRTGGFGNTIYF TGTGCCAGCAGCCAAAGGACAGGGGGTTTTGGAAACACCATATATTTT
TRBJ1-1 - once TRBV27 CASSLANEAFF TGTGCCAGCAGTTTGGCCAATGAAGCTTTCTTT
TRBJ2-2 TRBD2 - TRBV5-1 CASSLGSGGRTGELFF TGCGCCAGCAGCTTGGGGAGCGGGGGGCGCACCGGGGAGCTGTTTTTT
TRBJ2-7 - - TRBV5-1 CASRVFTTADEQYF TGCGCCAGCAGGGTTTTTACGACGGCGGACGAGCAGTACTTC
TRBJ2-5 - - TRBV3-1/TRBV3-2 CASSQGDRLQETQYF TGTGCCAGCAGCCAAGGTGACAGGTTACAAGAGACCCAGTACTTC
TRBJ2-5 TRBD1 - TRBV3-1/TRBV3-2 CASSQLKYRGETQYF TGTGCCAGCAGCCAGCTCAAATACAGGGGAGAGACCCAGTACTTC
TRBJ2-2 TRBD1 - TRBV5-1 CASSLDRVDTGELFF TGCGCCAGCAGCTTAGACAGGGTGGACACCGGGGAGCTGTTTTTT
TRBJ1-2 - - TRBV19 CASSSGPRYGYTF TGTGCCAGTAGTTCAGGACCGCGGTATGGCTACACCTTC
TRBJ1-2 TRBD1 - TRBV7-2 CASSLYDLPSGTDYGYTF TGTGCCAGCAGCTTATACGACCTACCTTCCGGGACAGATTATGGCTACACCTTC
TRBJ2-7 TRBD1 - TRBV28 CASRPPPGQGPYEQYF TGTGCCAGCAGACCACCTCCGGGACAGGGACCCTACGAGCAGTACTTC
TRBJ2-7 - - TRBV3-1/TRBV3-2 CASSTIPTGLYF TGTGCCAGCAGCACAATCCCGACAGGCCTCTACTTC
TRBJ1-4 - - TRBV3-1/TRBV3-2 CASSPGSYLLFF TGTGCCAGCAGCCCCGGGTCCTACCTACTGTTTTTT
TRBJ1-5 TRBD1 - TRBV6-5 CASSSQGANQPQHF TGTGCCAGCAGTTCCCAGGGGGCGAATCAGCCCCAGCATTTT
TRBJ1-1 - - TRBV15 CATSSRIKTEAFF TGTGCCACCAGCAGCCGTATTAAAACTGAAGCTTTCTTT
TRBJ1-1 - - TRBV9 CASSVGPPGEAFF TGTGCCAGCAGCGTAGGGCCCCCAGGTGAAGCTTTCTTT
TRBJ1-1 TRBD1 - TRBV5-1 CASSFDRGDTEAFF TGCGCCAGCAGCTTTGACAGGGGAGACACTGAAGCTTTCTTT
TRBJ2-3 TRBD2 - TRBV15 CATSRDGLAADTQYF TGTGCCACCAGCAGAGATGGACTAGCGGCAGATACGCAGTATTTT
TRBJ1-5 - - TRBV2 CASRGGGLSQPQHF TGTGCCAGCAGGGGGGGAGGATTGAGTCAGCCCCAGCATTTT
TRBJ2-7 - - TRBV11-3 CASSTLTPQDYEQYF TGTGCCAGCAGCACGCTTACCCCACAGGACTACGAGCAGTACTTC
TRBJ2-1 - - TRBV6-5 CASSFQDNEQFF TGTGCCAGCAGCTTCCAGGACAATGAGCAGTTCTTC